This TCR beta chain is from a study of cytomegalovirus exposure and HLA in healthy donors. Study-level findings and limits: The productive fraction for most TCR beta V segments was about 90% or about 30% in an earlier analysis. Per published reports, the classifier diagnosed cytomegalovirus status with high specificity and sensitivity. V- and J-gene trimming of TCR beta was linked (in a later analysis) to a missense DCLRE1C variant.

PCR primers comprised 60 Vbeta and 13 Jbeta primers. Sequenced by immunoSEQ multiplex PCR; TCRdb stores in-frame clones only, minus some. Here the sample spans about 200,000 clones, approximately 85% being singletons. Trimming cost V 0 bases and J 1 base; bases outside gene matches: 5. Germline V gives CDR1 SGDLS, CDR2 YYNGEE. The CDR3 extends over 16 amino acids. Note on this clone: The antigen is not known.

J is TRBJ2-5 and V is TRBV9, with TRBD2 matching 8 bases. This receptor was obtained from a woman aged 40 to 49 in good health and CMV-seronegative. The source material was PBMCs. CDR3 region: CASSVEAGGPQETQYF. The CDR3, as DNA: TGTGCCAGCAGCGTAGAGGCGGGAGGCCCCCAAGAGACCCAGTACTTC.